This T cell receptor beta chain derives from a study of T cell changes during pregnancy in multiple sclerosis. The repertoire was sequenced with immunoSEQ multiplex PCR; TCRdb's copy has only in-frame clones and lacks some. Of tens of thousands of clones in the sample, about 91% were seen once. CDR1 and CDR2 (germline): WSHSY, SAAADI. The junction had 5 bases not matched to a gene; V was cut back by 6 bases and J by 3 bases. The CDR3 spans 14 residues. The chain couples TRBV10-2 to TRBJ1-5; 7 positions match TRBD1. The origin of this receptor is a female donor with multiple sclerosis, enrolled in a pregnancy study. The sample in question was CD8+ T cells from peripheral blood mononuclear cells, obtained after pregnancy. The CDR3 sequence is CASSADRSNQPQHF. The CDR3 DNA reads TGCGCCAGCAGCGCGGACAGGTCCAATCAGCCCCAGCATTTT.